Below, one TCR beta chain is given with its context. Its antigen is unidentified. Survey-level resolution applied to immunoSEQ assay v3.0. Here immunoSEQ multiplex PCR was the method, and the copy in TCRdb shows in-frame clones only, minus some. The sample lists roughly 30,000 clones; about 95% were seen once. This sample stems from a study of long-term antiretroviral therapy in people with HIV. Study conclusions and caveats: The clones with expansion before ART were dominant in the repertoire at all time points. ART preceded a rise in diversity that nonetheless stayed lower than in transplant donor controls. Repertoires looked antigen-experienced, with only a slight naive shift after ART.

V lost 2 bases, J lost 0 bases, and 12 bases lay in between. Germline V gene sequence: CDR1 SGHNT, CDR2 YYREEE (reference sequence). There are 17 residues in the CDR3. The chain has TRBV5-4 and TRBJ2-6; maybe TRBD2 (5 bases). The sample here was unsorted PBMCs, taken approximately 6.3 years after starting antiretroviral therapy. This receptor was identified in a man between 25 and 39 years old with HIV. CDR3 DNA sequence: TGTGCCAGCAGCTTTGGCCTGGGGAGCTCTGGGGCCAACGTCCTGACTTTC. Amino acids: CASSFGLGSSGANVLTF.